Reported below is one TCR beta chain. This clone's antigen is unknown. Qualities for individual bases were not recorded, and no much larger clone is one base off. The sample originates from a study of cytomegalovirus exposure and HLA in healthy donors (dated by TCRdb to about 2017). In the study overall: An earlier analysis of approximately 640 of the donors reported approximately 270 Gb of sequence data and approximately 110 million unique TCR beta sequences from 150 million to 200 million T cells. An early release covering roughly 640 HLA-typed donors comprised roughly 300 gigabases of sequencing data and tens of millions of unique TCR sequences. The genetic ancestry cluster associated with self-reported Caucasian donors included about 84% of the roughly 360 genotyped donors. The study aimed to test whether cataloging public T cell receptors could reveal signatures of past pathogen exposure. The study profiled the T cell repertoires of under 850 subjects by immunosequencing and related them to cytomegalovirus serostatus. Along with the 666-subject first cohort, a separate validation cohort of more than 90 different subjects was used. The study combined high-throughput TCR immunosequencing, statistical association of individual TCRs with disease status, and machine learning to predict cytomegalovirus infection status. In a later analysis, previously published TCR beta repertoires from hundreds of donors were re-analyzed and high-resolution HLA genotyping was added so that TCR occurrence patterns could be studied. Rather than drawing on any new phenotypic data, the later analysis identified candidate immune exposures from TCR beta sequences and the way those sequences occurred across donors. To decide whether each TCR beta V gene segment behaved as functional or pseudogenic, an earlier analysis of 587 of the donors relied on high-throughput TCR beta sequencing. Donor age, sex, ethnicity and CMV serostatus were compiled together with the repertoire data. A later genetic analysis took genome-wide SNP genotypes for about 65% of the 666 donors and used that subset as a discovery cohort. All discovery cohort repertoires had been generated using a single sequencing platform. Both class I and class II loci were covered by HLA typing, at four-digit resolution. The number of typed donors differed by locus: roughly 620-630 for A, B, C, DRB1 and DQB1; 500 to 550 for DQA1; some 590 for DPA1; and roughly 470 for DPB1. Because of strong linkage in the cohort, roughly five DR-DQ haplotypes were treated as single units for association and clustering. Across some 400 genotyped donors of the cohort, an average of about 240,000 unique TCR beta nucleotide sequences per donor were sequenced, and roughly 20% of those sequences were non-productive. The full study reports these points: A later genetic analysis reported fewer N-insertions in productive TCRs among donors in an Asian-associated ancestry cluster than the approximately 700-donor mean. A cluster of highly shared sequence variants was judged likely to be a technical artifact of the sequencing pipeline. A further reported finding was that TCR beta sequences accurately predicted the HLA-A and HLA-B alleles for most subjects in the first cohort. A later analysis found that TCR association rates varied across HLA loci, with DRB1 alleles showing the most associated TCRs and HLA-C alleles the fewest. Most TCR sequences were seen in very few donors, while some public TCRs were found in many individuals. The authors suggested that the approach could potentially be extended to other disease states and immunological phenotypes. Broadly in line with IMGT annotations, most TCR beta V segments showed up in productive rearrangements about 90% or about 30% of the time in an earlier analysis of 450 to 750 of the donors. Three of the identified cytomegalovirus-associated TCR beta chains were confirmed in vitro to be specific for cytomegalovirus antigens. About 15 rarely observed V segments, including chromosome 9 orphons, were excluded from the earlier analysis of some 590 of the donors because counts were too low. A later analysis reported that several top co-occurrence clusters appeared linked to parvovirus B19, influenza, CMV and Epstein-Barr virus. Immune exposure information for the cohort was limited to CMV serostatus. The classifier was reported to diagnose cytomegalovirus status with high specificity and sensitivity in both the original and validation cohorts. The study listed approximately 160 TCR beta chains as associated with cytomegalovirus. An association between a missense DCLRE1C variant and V-gene and J-gene trimming of TCR beta chains was found in a later genetic analysis and replicated in an independent cohort. Compared with equally common non-associated chains, HLA-associated TCR beta chains in a later analysis were more clonally expanded and had lower generation probabilities. Sequencing depth was assumed to be roughly uniform across donors in the presence/absence analyses, though that assumption may not hold. Specific HLA alleles were associated with more than 15,000 TCR beta sequences at a false discovery rate of 0.05 in a later analysis. Assigning TCR associations to individual alleles was difficult when HLA alleles, especially DR and DQ, strongly co-occurred. Some IMGT-functional V segments, including TRBV6-2 and TRBV6-3, could not be told apart with the 87-base-pair reads, so those segments were excluded. In this cohort, only TCR beta chains were sequenced, and detectable features were limited by the absence of alpha or paired-chain data. HLA typing was unavailable for some donors at each locus, so association tests used only the typed subset. According to a later analysis, most CMV-associated TCR beta chains appeared to be HLA-restricted, and the HLA associations seemed to be driven largely by CMV exposure. Correlated functional status among segregating V segments might reflect linkage disequilibrium, but an unknown experimental factor could not be ruled out.

The library was produced with the immunoSEQ multiplex PCR assay. The multiplex PCR relied on a mix of 60 forward primers for TCR Vbeta segments and 13 reverse primers for TCR Jbeta segments. The CDR3 region of rearranged TCR beta genes was amplified from genomic DNA with a multiplex PCR assay. On the Illumina HiSeq System, the amplified TCR beta libraries were sequenced as 87-base-pair reads. From the authors' description of their analysis: A later analysis counted about 80 million unique TCR beta chains across the 550 to 800 repertoires, and 10 million to 11 million of these chains were shared by at least two donors. Raw reads were error-corrected and collapsed into unique sequences by a nearest-neighbor algorithm in which closely related sequences were merged to remove PCR and sequencing errors. CDR3 sequences were aligned to IMGT reference sequences to assign V, D and J gene segments. For a sequence to be retained, a match of at least six nucleotides to both a V gene segment and a J gene segment was required. Rearrangements were classified as productive when the CDR3 lacked stop codons and remained in frame with V and J, and all other rearrangements were classified as non-productive. Following IMGT convention, CDR3 was defined as the stretch from the second conserved V-encoded cysteine to the conserved J-encoded phenylalanine. The earlier analysis of roughly 590 of the donors excluded any sequence lacking an unambiguous match to a single V gene segment. In an earlier analysis of approximately 590 of the donors, a V segment was called functional when productive rearrangements were above 56.7%, and segregating when the standard deviation between donors exceeded 5%. A statistical classification framework was developed to diagnose cytomegalovirus status using the catalog of TCR beta chain sequences. In a later analysis, V and J genes were assigned by comparing TCR nucleotide sequences against IMGT/GENE-DB human TR gene sequences. In a later analysis, CDR3 sequences and most-parsimonious VDJ recombination scenarios were assigned using the TCRdist pipeline. In a later analysis, each TCR beta chain was defined by its CDR3 amino acid sequence together with its V-gene family, and reads without a unique V-gene family were excluded. A later analysis removed 550 to 650 highly shared, low-generation-probability nucleotide sequences to deal with suspected cross-contamination and a sequencing artifact. For each public chain, a later analysis derived a clonal expansion index from normalized ranks of inferred template counts within each repertoire. Generation probabilities in a later analysis came from a VDJ recombination model fitted to out-of-frame rearrangements, and those results were checked against IGoR. In a later analysis, TCR-TCR, TCR-HLA and TCR-CMV co-occurrence was scored with hypergeometric tests, and a repertoire-size bias correction was applied to TCR pairs. A later analysis estimated false discovery rates by permuting HLA or CMV assignments 20 times. In a later analysis, co-occurring TCRs were grouped using DBSCAN, with TCRdist sequence similarity added in when clustering inside HLA-allele-positive subsets. For co-occurrence clustering, repertoires with fewer than 30,000 or more than 120,000 public chains were excluded, along with about five repertoires with anomalous nucleotide sharing. TCRdb took this table from immuneACCESS and kept in-frame rearrangements with V and J called. Such tables lack part of the clones; where checked against another copy, unresolved V genes explain under half of the gap, and the rest is unexplained. The V and J calls and the clone size are those of that table, but D and trimming were determined from the DNA. The sample contains under 150,000 clones, 75% to 90% of them found a single time. Almost 6% of the sample comes from the top ten.

The junction carries 5 bases between V and J, which are trimmed by 1 base and 0 bases respectively. The CDR3 contains 13 residues, cysteine and phenylalanine counted. Of all the DNA, just the CDR3 is kept, 39 bases in frame from base 1. CDR1 SGDLS and CDR2 YYNGEE were looked up in the germline V gene. The cohort was made up of 500 to 850 healthy bone marrow donors. All cohort members were sampled while nominally healthy, although unrecorded immune exposures were likely present. The donor was CMV seropositive and was included in the group of some 290 seropositive cohort members. Every donor gave a peripheral blood sample, and the peripheral blood mononuclear cells from that sample were used for TCR beta sequencing. The Qiagen DNeasy Blood Extraction Kit was used to extract genomic DNA from the blood cell samples.

Material for sequencing was PBMCs. The chain links TRBV9 with TRBJ2-7; no D gene is confidently identified. This TCR was recovered from a woman between 40 and 50 years old in good health and CMV-seropositive. The base sequence is TGTGCCAGCAGCGTATCATCCTCCTACGAGCAGTACTTC. This is translated as CASSVSSSYEQYF.